Below, one TCR beta chain is given with its context. Produced via immunoSEQ multiplex PCR; TCRdb's table is partial and in-frame only. This table has 200,000 to 300,000 clones, nearly 85% appearing once. This specimen comes from a study of blood T cell repertoires in COVID-19. The sequence came from a human donor in a cohort sampled during active COVID-19. The sample consisted of peripheral blood.

CDR3 bases: TGTGCCAGCAGCTACCGTCGCAGCGGCTCCTACGAGCAGTACTTC. Encoded protein: CASSYRRSGSYEQYF. The chain combines TRBV11-2 with TRBJ2-7; D perhaps matches TRBD2 (5 bases). Trimming pared 4 bases from V and 0 bases from J, leaving 13 bases between. This CDR3 has 15 residues. Per germline, CDR1 SGHAT and CDR2 FQNNGV.